Here is one T cell receptor beta chain with its context. The target antigen is unknown. This table comes from immunoSEQ multiplex PCR, and its TCRdb copy is limited to in-frame clones, with some not included. Here the sample spans approximately 1.4 million clones, approximately 98% being singletons. The sample belongs to a study of shared clonotypes between healthy human individuals. Study observations and caveats: Sharing across a few donors was seen in roughly 5.2% of naive CD4 clonotypes.

Looked up from germline, CDR1 is MDHEN and CDR2 is SYDVKM. This CDR3 contains 15 residues. The V gene lost 5 bases and the J gene lost 4 bases, with 16 bases spanning the gap. The donors were all Caucasian adults (living in Nashville, Tennessee). CD45RA+ naive and CD45RA-negative memory subsets were separated from CD4+ cells. The rearrangement links TRBV28 to TRBJ2-3, with D possibly being TRBD1 (8 bases). This TCR derives from a man between 25 and 39 years old in good health. The specimen sequenced was naive CD4+ T cells sorted from blood. Subset in this sample: CD45RA+ positively selected. The CDR3 region is CASSHLTGGADTQYF. Written as DNA, the CDR3 is TGTGCCAGCAGTCACCTCACAGGGGGGGCAGATACGCAGTATTTT.